This T cell receptor beta chain was found in a study of cytomegalovirus exposure and HLA in healthy donors. General observations from the study: Cytomegalovirus-associated status was assigned to more than 150 TCR beta chains. Fewer N-insertions than the approximately 680-donor mean were reportedly shown by an Asian-associated ancestry cluster in a later analysis.

Note on this clone: Its antigen remains unknown.

In the PCR, 60 Vbeta and 13 Jbeta primers were used. Assay: immunoSEQ multiplex PCR; the TCRdb copy retains only in-frame clones and omits some. Of 150,000 to 200,000 clones listed, 80% to 90% are singletons. The CDR3 sequence is 15 residues long. Per the germline V gene, CDR1 is SGHNT and CDR2 is YYREEE (reference sequence). The V and J ends lost 3 bases and 1 base respectively, with 11 bases between them. The chain has TRBV5-4 and TRBJ2-1; D not resolved. This sequence was found in a woman between 18 and 29 years old in good health and CMV-seronegative. The material sequenced was PBMCs. The CDR3 bases are TGTGCCAGCAGCTCGCCTGACTCGTCCTACAATGAGCAGTTCTTC. This codes for CASSSPDSSYNEQFF. The complete variable domain, with remaining parts taken from reference TRBV5-4 and TRBJ2-1, reads ETGVTQSPTHLIKTRGQQVTLRCSSQSGHNTVSWYQQALGQGPQFIFQYYREEENGRGNFPPRFSGLQFPNYSSELNVNALELDDSALYLCASSSPDSSYNEQFFGPGTRLTVL.